This TCR beta chain was identified in a study of blood T cell repertoires in COVID-19. V was pared by 3 bases and J by 2 bases, with 11 bases between. The germline V gene has CDR1 SGHTA and CDR2 FQGNSA. The CDR3 has 15 amino acids. Produced via immunoSEQ multiplex PCR; TCRdb's table is partial and in-frame only. The sample has fewer than 600,000 clones, roughly 90% seen once. The receptor was derived from a woman between 35 and 50 years old who had recovered from COVID-19. The gene calls are TRBV7-2 and TRBJ1-5, with D tentatively TRBD1 (5 bases). The sequenced material came from PBMCs or T cells enriched from blood (not recorded which). CDR3 sequence: CASSFILQGNQPQHF. The CDR3 DNA reads TGTGCCAGCAGCTTTATTCTACAGGGCAATCAGCCCCAGCATTTT.